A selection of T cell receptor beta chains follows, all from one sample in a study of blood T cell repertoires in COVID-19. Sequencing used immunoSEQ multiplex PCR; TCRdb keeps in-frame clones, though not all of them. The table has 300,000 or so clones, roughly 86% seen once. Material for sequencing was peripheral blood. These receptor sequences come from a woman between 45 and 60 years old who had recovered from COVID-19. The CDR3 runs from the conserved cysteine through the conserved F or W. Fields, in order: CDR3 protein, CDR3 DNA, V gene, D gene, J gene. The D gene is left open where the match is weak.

CDR3aa: CASSPGSGGKYEQYF
CDR3nt: TGTGCCAGCAGTCCGGGGTCAGGAGGAAAGTACGAGCAGTACTTC
v_gene: TRBV6-5
d_gene: .
j_gene: TRBJ2-7

CDR3aa: CAWSSRLQETQYF
CDR3nt: TGTGCCTGGAGTTCCCGGTTGCAAGAGACCCAGTACTTC
v_gene: TRBV30
d_gene: .
j_gene: TRBJ2-5

CDR3aa: CASSPTTEYGYTF
CDR3nt: TGTGCCAGCAGCCCTACGACTGAATATGGCTACACCTTC
v_gene: TRBV3-1/TRBV3-2
d_gene: .
j_gene: TRBJ1-2

CDR3aa: CASRTAGGPRYNEQFF
CDR3nt: TGTGCCAGCAGAACCGCCGGGGGTCCCCGCTACAATGAGCAGTTCTTC
v_gene: TRBV11-3
d_gene: .
j_gene: TRBJ2-1

CDR3aa: CAWSMGTNEKLFF
CDR3nt: TGTGCCTGGTCAATGGGCACTAATGAAAAACTGTTTTTT
v_gene: TRBV30
d_gene: .
j_gene: TRBJ1-4

CDR3aa: CASSPPQGSEAFF
CDR3nt: TGTGCCAGCTCACCACCGCAGGGAAGTGAAGCTTTCTTT
v_gene: TRBV18
d_gene: .
j_gene: TRBJ1-1

CDR3aa: CASSLAVRGSGEQFF
CDR3nt: TGTGCCAGCAGCTTAGCGGTGAGAGGGTCGGGTGAGCAGTTCTTC
v_gene: TRBV7-2
d_gene: .
j_gene: TRBJ2-1

CDR3aa: CASSFALGTDTQYF
CDR3nt: TGTGCCAGCAGCTTTGCACTTGGCACAGATACGCAGTATTTT
v_gene: TRBV5-4
d_gene: .
j_gene: TRBJ2-3

CDR3aa: CASSPFPGLHNEQFF
CDR3nt: TGTGCCAGCTCACCATTCCCAGGGCTCCACAATGAGCAGTTCTTC
v_gene: TRBV18
d_gene: .
j_gene: TRBJ2-1

CDR3aa: CASSPARVGELFF
CDR3nt: TGTGCCAGCAGTCCTGCGAGGGTCGGGGAGCTGTTTTTT
v_gene: TRBV11-3
d_gene: .
j_gene: TRBJ2-2

CDR3aa: CASSLVAGQGNTIYF
CDR3nt: TGCGCCAGCAGCTTGGTGGCAGGCCAAGGAAACACCATATATTTT
v_gene: TRBV5-1
d_gene: .
j_gene: TRBJ1-3

CDR3aa: CARGGEGELFF
CDR3nt: TGTGCCCGCGGCGGGGAGGGGGAGCTGTTTTTT
v_gene: TRBV28
d_gene: .
j_gene: TRBJ2-2

CDR3aa: CASSSTQSYGYTF
CDR3nt: TGTGCCAGTAGTTCGACTCAATCTTATGGCTACACCTTC
v_gene: TRBV19
d_gene: .
j_gene: TRBJ1-2

CDR3aa: CASSTMVANTEAFF
CDR3nt: TGTGCCAGTAGTACCATGGTAGCGAACACTGAAGCTTTCTTT
v_gene: TRBV19
d_gene: .
j_gene: TRBJ1-1

CDR3aa: CASSFSSGGEQFF
CDR3nt: TGTGCCAGCAGCTTTTCTAGCGGTGGTGAGCAGTTCTTC
v_gene: TRBV7-9
d_gene: TRBD2
j_gene: TRBJ2-1

CDR3aa: CASSQDRVPRRGYTF
CDR3nt: TGCGCCAGCAGCCAAGACCGGGTCCCGAGGCGGGGCTACACCTTC
v_gene: TRBV4-3
d_gene: .
j_gene: TRBJ1-2

CDR3aa: CASSYSSVGEKLFF
CDR3nt: TGTGCCAGCAGCTACTCGAGCGTTGGAGAAAAACTGTTTTTT
v_gene: TRBV5-6
d_gene: .
j_gene: TRBJ1-4

CDR3aa: CASSARDSSYNSPLHF
CDR3nt: TGTGCCAGCAGTGCCAGGGATAGCTCCTATAATTCACCCCTCCACTTT
v_gene: TRBV27
d_gene: .
j_gene: TRBJ1-6

CDR3aa: CASSLRTSGVYNEQFF
CDR3nt: TGTGCCAGCAGCTTGAGGACTAGCGGGGTTTACAATGAGCAGTTCTTC
v_gene: TRBV5-8
d_gene: TRBD2
j_gene: TRBJ2-1

CDR3aa: CASSEGPQETQYF
CDR3nt: TGTGCCAGCAGCGAGGGCCCCCAAGAGACCCAGTACTTC
v_gene: TRBV6-2/TRBV6-3
d_gene: .
j_gene: TRBJ2-5

CDR3aa: CASSGRGGSHNEQFF
CDR3nt: TGTGCCAGCAGCGGTCGCGGAGGATCCCACAATGAGCAGTTCTTC
v_gene: TRBV9
d_gene: .
j_gene: TRBJ2-1

CDR3aa: CASSFDLTSTDTQYF
CDR3nt: TGCGCCAGCAGCTTCGACCTGACAAGCACAGATACGCAGTATTTT
v_gene: TRBV5-1
d_gene: .
j_gene: TRBJ2-3

CDR3aa: CASRRQGARPYEQYF
CDR3nt: TGTGCCAGCAGACGACAGGGGGCGCGGCCCTACGAGCAGTACTTC
v_gene: TRBV27
d_gene: TRBD1
j_gene: TRBJ2-7